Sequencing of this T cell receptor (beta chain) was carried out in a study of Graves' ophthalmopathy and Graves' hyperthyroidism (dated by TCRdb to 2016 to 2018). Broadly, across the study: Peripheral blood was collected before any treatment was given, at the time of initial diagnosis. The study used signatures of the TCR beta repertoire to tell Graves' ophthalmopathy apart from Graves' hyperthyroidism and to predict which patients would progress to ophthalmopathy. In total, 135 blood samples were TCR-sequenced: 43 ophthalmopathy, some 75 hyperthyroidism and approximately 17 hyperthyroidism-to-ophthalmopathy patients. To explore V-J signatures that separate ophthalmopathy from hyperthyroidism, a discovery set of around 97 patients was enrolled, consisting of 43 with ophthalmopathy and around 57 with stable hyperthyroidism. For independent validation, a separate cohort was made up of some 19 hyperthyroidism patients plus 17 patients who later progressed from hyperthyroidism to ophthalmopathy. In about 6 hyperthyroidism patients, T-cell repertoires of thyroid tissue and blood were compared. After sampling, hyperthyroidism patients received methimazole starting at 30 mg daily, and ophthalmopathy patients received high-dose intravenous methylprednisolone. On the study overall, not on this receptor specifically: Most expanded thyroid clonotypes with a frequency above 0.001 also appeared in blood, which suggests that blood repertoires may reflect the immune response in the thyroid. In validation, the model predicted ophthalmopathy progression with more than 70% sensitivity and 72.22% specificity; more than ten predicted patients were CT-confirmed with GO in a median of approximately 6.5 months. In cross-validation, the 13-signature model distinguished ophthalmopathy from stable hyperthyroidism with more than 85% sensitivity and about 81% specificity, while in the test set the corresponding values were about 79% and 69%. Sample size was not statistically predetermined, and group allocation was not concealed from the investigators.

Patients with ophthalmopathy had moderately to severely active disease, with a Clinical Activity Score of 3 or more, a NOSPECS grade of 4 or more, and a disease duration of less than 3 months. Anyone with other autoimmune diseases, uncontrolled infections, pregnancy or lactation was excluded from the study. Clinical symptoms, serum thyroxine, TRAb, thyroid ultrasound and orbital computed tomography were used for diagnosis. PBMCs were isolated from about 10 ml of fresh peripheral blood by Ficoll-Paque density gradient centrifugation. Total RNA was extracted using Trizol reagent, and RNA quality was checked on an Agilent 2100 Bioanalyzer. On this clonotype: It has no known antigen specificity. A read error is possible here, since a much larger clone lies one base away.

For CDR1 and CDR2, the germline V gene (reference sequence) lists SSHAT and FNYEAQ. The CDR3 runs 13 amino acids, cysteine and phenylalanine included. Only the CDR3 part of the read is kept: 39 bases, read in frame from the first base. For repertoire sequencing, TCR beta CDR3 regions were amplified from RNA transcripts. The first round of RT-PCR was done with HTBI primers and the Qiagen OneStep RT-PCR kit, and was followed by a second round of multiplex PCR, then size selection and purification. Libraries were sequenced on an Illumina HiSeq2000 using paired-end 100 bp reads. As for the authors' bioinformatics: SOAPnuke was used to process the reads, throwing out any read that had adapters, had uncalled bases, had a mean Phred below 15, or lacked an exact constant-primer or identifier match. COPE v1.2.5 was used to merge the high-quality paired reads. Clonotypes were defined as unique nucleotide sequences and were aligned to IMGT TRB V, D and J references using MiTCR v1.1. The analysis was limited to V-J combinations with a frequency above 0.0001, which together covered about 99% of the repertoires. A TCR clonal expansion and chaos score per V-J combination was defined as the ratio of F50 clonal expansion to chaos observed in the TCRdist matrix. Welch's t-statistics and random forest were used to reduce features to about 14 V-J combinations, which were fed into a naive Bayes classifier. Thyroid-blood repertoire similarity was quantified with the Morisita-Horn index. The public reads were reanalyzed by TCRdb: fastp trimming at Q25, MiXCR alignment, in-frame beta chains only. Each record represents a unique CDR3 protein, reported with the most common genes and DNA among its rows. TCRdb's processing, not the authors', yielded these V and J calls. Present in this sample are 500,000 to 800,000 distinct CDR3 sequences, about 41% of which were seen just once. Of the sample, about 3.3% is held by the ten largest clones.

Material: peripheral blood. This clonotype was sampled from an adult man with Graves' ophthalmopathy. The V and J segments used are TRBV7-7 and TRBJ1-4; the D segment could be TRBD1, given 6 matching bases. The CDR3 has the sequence CASRGPANEKLFF. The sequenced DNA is TGTGCTAGCAGGGGCCCAGCTAATGAAAAACTGTTTTTT. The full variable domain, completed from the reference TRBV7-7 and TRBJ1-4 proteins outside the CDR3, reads GAGVSQSPRYKVTKRGQDVTLRCDPISSHATLYWYQQALGQGPEFLTYFNYEAQPDKSGLPSDRFSAERPEGSISTLTIQRTEQRDSAMYRCASRGPANEKLFFGSGTQLSVL.